A selection of T cell receptor beta chains follows, all from one sample in a study of control samples from healthy donors and cancer patients. The data were produced by immunoSEQ multiplex PCR, yet TCRdb's version contains in-frame clones alone and is incomplete. The sample has 150,000 or so clones, roughly 93% seen once. Sequencing input: blood. These receptors were collected from a man aged 18 to 30 in good health. CDR3s include the opening cysteine and the closing phenylalanine or tryptophan. The D gene is left open where the match is weak. Clone size, where shown, is once, few, many, or a class for clones that have expanded.

J | V | D | size | DNA | CDR3
TRBJ1-5 | TRBV24-1 | TRBD1 | NA | TGTGCCACCAGTGACCCGAAACAGGGGTTTCATCAGCCCCAGCATTTT | CATSDPKQGFHQPQHF
TRBJ1-1 | TRBV25-1 | NA | NA | TGTGCCAGCAGTGAATCGAGGTACAGCTACACTGAAGCTTTCTTT | CASSESRYSYTEAFF
TRBJ2-7 | TRBV14 | NA | NA | TGTGCCAGCAGCCAAGGGGTCCTTTTCGAGCAGTACTTC | CASSQGVLFEQYF
TRBJ1-4 | TRBV18 | NA | NA | TGTGCCAGCTCACGAATCACAGGGAGAGCGATGAATGAAGAAAAACTGTTTTTT | CASSRITGRAMNEEKLFF
TRBJ1-1 | TRBV5-1 | NA | once | TGCGCCAGCTCGAAAATCTCAGAGGGTGTGGGAACTGAAGCTTTCTTT | CASSKISEGVGTEAFF
TRBJ2-1 | TRBV19 | NA | NA | TGTGCCAGTAGTATGGGGCGTCCATCCTACAATGAGCAGTTCTTC | CASSMGRPSYNEQFF
TRBJ2-3 | TRBV19 | NA | NA | TGTGCCAGTAGTATAGATATCCTAGGACGGGGAGATACGCAGTATTTT | CASSIDILGRGDTQYF
TRBJ2-3 | TRBV5-4 | NA | NA | TGTGCCAGCAGCTGGGGGGATACGCAGTATTTT | CASSWGDTQYF
TRBJ1-4 | TRBV19 | TRBD1 | NA | TGTGCCAGCAAACCTAGGGACAGTGGAGGTGAAAAACTGTTTTTT | CASKPRDSGGEKLFF
TRBJ2-3 | TRBV2 | NA | NA | TGTGCCACCAGGAGAGGCAGCACTAGCACAGATACGCAGTATTTT | CATRRGSTSTDTQYF
TRBJ2-7 | TRBV20-1 | NA | NA | TGCAGTGCTAGTAGGGACCGCCGCTACGAGCAGTACTTC | CSASRDRRYEQYF
TRBJ1-1 | TRBV28 | NA | NA | TGTGCCAGCAGTAGAATCCAGGGGCCGCGTGGAGCTTTCTTT | CASSRIQGPRGAFF
TRBJ2-2 | TRBV6-5 | NA | NA | TGTGCCACTCAAGGTAGCCCGGGCACCGGGGAGCTGTTTTTT | CATQGSPGTGELFF
TRBJ1-1 | TRBV5-1 | NA | once | TGCGCCAGCAGCTTGAGGCGTGAGACTGAAGCTTTCTTT | CASSLRRETEAFF
TRBJ1-2 | TRBV7-2 | TRBD1 | NA | TGTGCCAGCAGCTTAGCGGGACAGTGGACCTCTGGCTACACCTTC | CASSLAGQWTSGYTF
TRBJ1-2 | TRBV18 | TRBD1 | NA | TGTGCCAGCTCCCCAGTAACCGGGACAGCGGAGGGCTACACCTTC | CASSPVTGTAEGYTF
TRBJ1-1 | TRBV5-6 | NA | NA | TGTGCCAGCAGCCCTTCCGGGGGAGGGGTGGTGACTGAAGCTTTCTTT | CASSPSGGGVVTEAFF
TRBJ1-1 | TRBV7-2 | NA | NA | TGTGCCAGCAGCAGACAGGAGAACACTGAAGCTTTCTTT | CASSRQENTEAFF
TRBJ2-7 | TRBV7-9 | TRBD1 | NA | TGTGCCAGCAGTTCTGTCCGGGACAGGGTCATTTACGAGCAGTACTTC | CASSSVRDRVIYEQYF
TRBJ1-1 | TRBV18 | NA | NA | TGTGCCAGCTCACCGAAGGGACGGGAGAACACTGAAGCTTTCTTT | CASSPKGRENTEAFF
TRBJ2-7 | TRBV7-9 | NA | NA | TGTGCCAGCAGCCCTCCTAGGCCGGCCTACGAGCAGTACTTC | CASSPPRPAYEQYF
TRBJ2-5 | TRBV28 | TRBD2 | NA | TGTGCCAGCAGTTCCCCTAGCGGGATAGAGACCCAGTACTTC | CASSSPSGIETQYF
TRBJ2-1 | TRBV2 | NA | NA | TGTGCCAGCAGGTGGGTGGGCAATGAGCAGTTCTTC | CASRWVGNEQFF
TRBJ2-3 | TRBV19 | NA | NA | TGTGCCAGTAGTATATTAGGCGGATACAGCACAGATACGCAGTATTTT | CASSILGGYSTDTQYF
TRBJ1-6 | TRBV6-5 | NA | NA | TGTGCCAGCAGTTACAGTGCAGGGTCTTATAATTCACCCCTCCACTTT | CASSYSAGSYNSPLHF
TRBJ1-6 | TRBV5-1 | NA | NA | TGCGCCAGCAGCTTGGATGTGGGTAATAATTCACCCCTCCACTTT | CASSLDVGNNSPLHF
TRBJ1-4 | TRBV5-5 | NA | NA | TGTGCCAGCAGCTTGGCGTTGGGAGCGGTAACTAATGAAAAACTGTTTTTT | CASSLALGAVTNEKLFF
TRBJ2-3 | TRBV27 | NA | NA | TGTGCCAGCAGTTTACTGGGACACCCCACAGATACGCAGTATTTT | CASSLLGHPTDTQYF
TRBJ1-5 | TRBV10-3 | TRBD1 | NA | TGTGCCATCAGCGACGGACAGGTTCCGAATCAGCCCCAGCATTTT | CAISDGQVPNQPQHF
TRBJ1-2 | TRBV28 | NA | NA | TGTGCCAGCAGTTTACAGAGGGATTCTGGCACCTTC | CASSLQRDSGTF
TRBJ2-7 | TRBV5-5 | NA | NA | TGTGCCAGCAGCTTAGGGTCAGGGGTCTACGAGCAGTACTTC | CASSLGSGVYEQYF
TRBJ1-5 | TRBV30 | NA | NA | TGTGCCTGGACCACCGGTTCGGGCAATGATCAGCCCCAGCATTTT | CAWTTGSGNDQPQHF
TRBJ1-1 | TRBV2 | NA | NA | TGTGCCAGCAGTCGGGGCATACGGTCGAACACTGAAGCTTTCTTT | CASSRGIRSNTEAFF
TRBJ2-5 | TRBV4-1 | NA | NA | TGCGCCAGCAGCCAAGAGTTGGCACAAGAGACCCAGTACTTC | CASSQELAQETQYF
TRBJ1-2 | TRBV7-2 | NA | NA | TGTGCCAGCAGCTTAGGCCCGCTTTATGGCTACACCTTC | CASSLGPLYGYTF
TRBJ2-7 | TRBV11-2 | NA | NA | TGTGCCAGCAGCTTAGTCTCCTTTTCCACCTACGAGCAGTACTTC | CASSLVSFSTYEQYF
TRBJ1-5 | TRBV19 | NA | NA | TGTGCCAGTAGACCAGGGGTCCTTAGCAATCAGCCCCAGCATTTT | CASRPGVLSNQPQHF
TRBJ1-2 | TRBV5-4 | NA | NA | TGTGCCAGCAGCTCACAACAGGGCCGTTATGGCTACACCTTC | CASSSQQGRYGYTF
TRBJ2-3 | TRBV28 | TRBD1 | NA | TGTGCCAGCAGTAGGGACAGGGCGACAAATAAGCGTAGCACAGATACGCAGTATTTT | CASSRDRATNKRSTDTQYF
TRBJ1-1 | TRBV10-2 | NA | NA | TGCGCCAGCAGTGACCGACAGTTAGGGACTGAAGCTTTCTTT | CASSDRQLGTEAFF
TRBJ2-7 | TRBV3-1/TRBV3-2 | NA | NA | TGTGCCAGCAGCCAAGGGTCAGGGAACGACTACGAGCAGTACTTC | CASSQGSGNDYEQYF
TRBJ2-7 | TRBV6-5 | NA | NA | TGTGCCAGCAGAGCCCGGGACAACTTCTACGAGCAGTACTTC | CASRARDNFYEQYF
TRBJ2-1 | TRBV14 | NA | NA | TGTGCCAGCAGCCAAGAAAGTGTCGCGTTCTTC | CASSQESVAFF
TRBJ1-4 | TRBV6-5 | NA | NA | TGTGCCAGCAGAACGGATTGGGGTAATGAAAAACTGTTTTTT | CASRTDWGNEKLFF
TRBJ1-1 | TRBV7-9 | TRBD1 | NA | TGTGCCAGCAGCTCATTCGGACAGGGGGCAGAGAACACTGAAGCTTTCTTT | CASSSFGQGAENTEAFF
TRBJ2-7 | TRBV11-1 | TRBD2 | NA | TGTGCCAGCAGCTTAGAGGGAGGGACCACCTACGAGCAGTACTTC | CASSLEGGTTYEQYF
TRBJ1-2 | TRBV27 | TRBD1 | NA | TGTGCCAGCTGGCCCCGGGACAGGGGGTATAGTGGCTACACCTTC | CASWPRDRGYSGYTF
TRBJ1-1 | TRBV29-1 | TRBD1 | NA | TGCAGCGTTACTCGAACTGGGACAGCTTACACTGAAGCTTTCTTT | CSVTRTGTAYTEAFF
TRBJ1-1 | TRBV11-2 | NA | NA | TGTGCCAGCAGCTTAGATGCGGGCACTGAAGCTTTCTTT | CASSLDAGTEAFF
TRBJ1-5 | TRBV5-8 | NA | NA | TGTGCCAGCAGTTGGGTGGGGGGCGGAAGTCAGCCCCAGCATTTT | CASSWVGGGSQPQHF
TRBJ1-2 | TRBV30 | NA | NA | TGTGCCTGGAGTGGTAACTATGGCTACACCTTC | CAWSGNYGYTF
TRBJ2-5 | TRBV13 | TRBD2 | NA | TGTGCCAGCAGCCTCGGGACTAGTACGACCCAGTACTTC | CASSLGTSTTQYF
TRBJ1-5 | TRBV15 | NA | NA | TGTGCCACCAGCAGAGAGATAGTCGGCAATCAGCCCCAGCATTTT | CATSREIVGNQPQHF
TRBJ1-5 | TRBV19 | NA | NA | TGTGCCAGTAGTTTGGTTCAGAATCAGCCCCAGCATTTT | CASSLVQNQPQHF
TRBJ2-6 | TRBV4-2 | NA | NA | TGTGCCAGCAGCCAAGATGGCTTTTGGTCCCGCTCTGGGGCCAACGTCCTGACTTTC | CASSQDGFWSRSGANVLTF
TRBJ2-3 | TRBV29-1 | NA | NA | TGCAGCGTTGCAGTGCAGGATACGCAGTATTTT | CSVAVQDTQYF
TRBJ1-2 | TRBV6-2/TRBV6-3 | TRBD1 | NA | TGTGCCAGCAGTGCGGACAGGGCCTATGGCTACACCTTC | CASSADRAYGYTF
TRBJ2-7 | TRBV5-1 | NA | NA | TGCGCCAGCAGCCAGGTCGGGAACGAGCAGTACTTC | CASSQVGNEQYF